These T cell receptor beta chains were read from a single sample in a study of T cells in Graves' hyperthyroidism and ophthalmopathy. TCRdb re-analysed the multiplex PCR reads in MiXCR, keeping a single row per CDR3 protein. The sample records fewer than 350,000 distinct CDR3 sequences, around 19% being singletons. Sequenced input: blood. These receptors all stem from a man aged 50-59 years with Graves' ophthalmopathy. Each CDR3 is given with its conserved first and last residue. D genes are given only for firm matches. The size entry is marked missing in some rows and otherwise reads once, few, many or a size class.

D,size,V,J,CDR3,DNA
.,once,TRBV6-5,TRBJ2-3,CASSYSKGELDTQYF,TGTGCCAGCAGTTACTCGAAGGGGGAACTGGATACGCAGTATTTT
TRBD2,.,TRBV2,TRBJ2-5,CASSPSGSGETQYF,TGTGCCAGCAGTCCAAGCGGGAGCGGGGAGACCCAGTACTTC
.,many,TRBV7-3,TRBJ2-2,CASSPQDYTGELFF,TGTGCCAGCAGCCCCCAGGACTACACCGGGGAGCTGTTTTTT
TRBD2,few,TRBV24-1,TRBJ2-1,CATSDQTSLGAQFF,TGTGCCACCAGTGACCAGACTAGCCTAGGTGCGCAGTTCTTC
TRBD2,few,TRBV29-1,TRBJ2-1,CSVRTSGTYNEQFF,TGCAGCGTTCGGACTAGCGGGACCTACAATGAGCAGTTCTTC
.,.,TRBV10-3,TRBJ2-1,CAISESAEQFF,TGTGCCATCAGTGAGTCGGCTGAGCAGTTCTTC
.,many,TRBV18,TRBJ1-1,CASSLVANTEAFF,TGTGCCAGCTCACTTGTTGCGAACACTGAAGCTTTCTTT
.,many,TRBV29-1,TRBJ2-1,CSVEMAGWGYNEQFF,TGCAGCGTTGAAATGGCAGGGTGGGGGTACAATGAGCAGTTCTTC
.,many,TRBV20-1,TRBJ1-4,CSAPAATTNEKLFF,TGCAGTGCTCCAGCAGCAACAACTAATGAAAAACTGTTTTTT
.,.,TRBV6-1,TRBJ1-5,CASMKYSNQPQHF,TGTGCCAGCATGAAATATAGCAATCAGCCCCAGCATTTT
.,few,TRBV18,TRBJ1-6,CASSPPWSPYNSPLHF,TGTGCCAGCTCACCACCGTGGAGTCCCTATAATTCACCCCTCCACTTT
TRBD2,.,TRBV9,TRBJ2-5,CASSALAGTSGSSKETQYF,TGTGCCAGCAGCGCCTTGGCCGGGACTAGCGGGAGTTCGAAAGAGACCCAGTACTTC
TRBD1,few,TRBV6-2/TRBV6-3,TRBJ2-7,CASSGTAPFEQYF,TGTGCCAGCAGCGGGACAGCCCCTTTCGAGCAGTACTTC
.,.,TRBV5-1,TRBJ1-3,CASSLGATGNTICF,TGCGCCAGCAGCTTAGGGGCTACTGGAAACACCATATGTTTT
TRBD2,.,TRBV20-1,TRBJ2-2,CSARPTGTSGLYTGELFF,TGCAGTGCTAGACCCACCGGGACTAGCGGTTTGTACACCGGGGAGCTGTTTTTT
.,many,TRBV18,TRBJ2-5,CASSPSYQETQYF,TGTGCCAGCTCACCATCGTACCAAGAGACCCAGTACTTC
.,.,TRBV5-1,TRBJ1-2,CASSLQASDYGYTF,TGCGCCAGCAGCTTACAGGCATCCGACTATGGCTACACCTTC
.,many,TRBV5-1,TRBJ2-7,CASSPRQGTVEQYF,TGCGCCAGCAGCCCAAGGCAGGGGACCGTAGAGCAGTACTTC
TRBD1,few,TRBV5-1,TRBJ2-5,CASSLALRGRRETQYF,TGCGCCAGCAGCTTGGCCCTCAGGGGGCGCCGGGAGACCCAGTACTTC
TRBD2,few,TRBV20-1,TRBJ2-7,CSASLSGSDDEQYF,TGCAGTGCTAGTCTTAGCGGGAGTGATGACGAGCAGTACTTC
.,.,TRBV13,TRBJ2-1,CASSFETNEQFF,TGTGCCAGCAGCTTCGAAACCAATGAGCAGTTCTTC